The 8 T cell receptor beta chains given below trace back to one sample, sequenced in a study of Graves' ophthalmopathy and Graves' hyperthyroidism (dated by TCRdb to the late 2010s). Sequencer: Illumina HiSeq 2000. For repertoire sequencing, TCR beta CDR3 regions were amplified from RNA transcripts. HTBI primers and the Qiagen OneStep RT-PCR kit were used in a first-round RT-PCR, which was followed by a second-round multiplex PCR, size selection and purification. TCRdb passed the public sequencing reads through fastp at Q25 and MiXCR, retaining productive beta sequences. Merged by CDR3 protein, the rows form single entries marked with the most common genes and DNA. This sample gives 350,000 to 450,000 distinct CDR3 sequences in total; over 20% of them show up just once. 2.5% to 3.5% of the sample goes to the ten largest clones. Sequencing was carried out using peripheral blood. The receptors derive from a woman under 30 with stable Graves' hyperthyroidism. Donor details come from another sample of the same person, matched by shared clones.

This clonotype was detected ten times or more. The chain has TRBV6-5 and TRBJ1-1; no clear D. Germline V gives CDR1 MNHEY, CDR2 SVGAGI. V was trimmed by 8 bases and J by 5 bases, leaving 9 bases between them. The CDR3 has 11 amino acids. The CDR3, as DNA: TGTGCCAGCGTTGGAATGACTGAAGCTTTCTTT. Its translation is CASVGMTEAFF.

There are many counts of this clonotype. The chain recombines TRBV28 with TRBJ2-7; the D is unclear. The germline gives CDR1 MDHEN, CDR2 SYDVKM. CDR3 size: 13 residues. Trimming removed 6 bases at V and 2 bases at J, with 11 bases between. CDR3 sequence (DNA): TGTGCCAGCAGCCCCCAGCCAACCTACGAGCAGTACTTC. Protein product: CASSPQPTYEQYF. Full variable domain (missing parts from reference TRBV28 and TRBJ2-7): DVKVTQSSRYLVKRTGEKVFLECVQDMDHENMFWYRQDPGLGLRLIYFSYDVKMKEKGDIPEGYSVSREKKERFSLILESASTNQTSMYLCASSPQPTYEQYFGPGTRLTVT.

In this sample, this clonotype turned up many times. The genes are TRBV20-1 and TRBJ2-7, with 10 bases aligning to TRBD1. Looked up from germline, CDR1 is DFQATT and CDR2 is SNEGSKA (reference sequence). The CDR3 runs to 15 residues. Trimming took 6 bases from V and 6 from J; bases not matched to a gene: 14. CDR3 bases: TGCAGTGCAATTCGCATCGGGACAGGGGACCGCGAGCAGTACTTC. This sequence encodes CSAIRIGTGDREQYF.

This clonotype has ten or more counts. V usage is TRBV15 and J usage is TRBJ2-6; 11 bases fit TRBD2. Germline assignment: CDR1 LNHNV and CDR2 YYDKDF (reference sequence). V shed 2 bases and J 0 bases; nucleotides not matched to a gene: 6. The CDR3 totals 19 residues. CDR3 region: CATSRTGTSGGSGANVLTF. In nucleotides, the CDR3 is TGTGCCACCAGCAGAACAGGGACTAGCGGCGGCTCTGGGGCCAACGTCCTGACTTTC. Complete variable domain (other parts from reference TRBV15 and TRBJ2-6): DAMVIQNPRYQVTQFGKPVTLSCSQTLNHNVMYWYQQKSSQAPKLLFHYYDKDFNNEADTPDNFQSRRPNTSFCFLDIRSPGLGDTAMYLCATSRTGTSGGSGANVLTFGAGSRLTVL.

The table lists this clonotype with many counts. The chain employs TRBV12-3 or TRBV12-4 and TRBJ2-7; 9 positions match TRBD2. V lost 6 bases to trimming and J lost 5 bases; unmatched junction nucleotides: 5. There are 13 residues in the CDR3. The CDR3 DNA follows: TGTGCCAGCAGCTGGACTAGCGTGCACGAGCAGTACTTC. Translating gives CASSWTSVHEQYF.

This clonotype was seen only a few times. This rearrangement joins TRBV12-3 or TRBV12-4 to TRBJ1-1; D is possibly TRBD1 (5 bases). CDR3 length: 15 amino acids. V gave up 7 bases and J gave up 4 bases, with 19 bases separating them. The CDR3 DNA is TGTGCCAGCAACCCACCGTTACTTGGGGGCACTGAAGCTTTCTTT. Translation: CASNPPLLGGTEAFF.

This clonotype has a count of ten or more. The chain employs TRBV12-3 or TRBV12-4 and TRBJ2-2; D tentatively fits TRBD1 or TRBD2 (5 bases each). This CDR3 has 14 residues. V lost 8 bases to trimming and J lost 0 bases, with 10 bases between them. CDR3 in amino acids: CASSGTANTGELFF. The CDR3 region has the DNA TGTGCCAGCTCCGGGACGGCGAACACCGGGGAGCTGTTTTTT.

Many counts were recorded for this clonotype. The J gene is TRBJ1-1, the V gene TRBV11-1; 7 bases agree with TRBD1. Germline CDR1 and CDR2: SGHAT and FQDESV (reference sequence). This CDR3 comprises 18 residues. The V and J ends lost 4 bases and 0 bases, in that order; junction bases with no gene match: 14. CDR3 bases: TGTGCCAGCAGCTCTTTGGACAGGCACTTCCTCCTGAACACTGAAGCTTTCTTT. Its translation is CASSSLDRHFLLNTEAFF.